Below, one T cell receptor beta chain is given with its context. Trimming left V 4 bases short and J 1 base short, with 16 bases between. This CDR3 comprises 16 residues. Germline V gives CDR1 MGHRA, CDR2 YSYEKL. This record comes from a study of blood T cell repertoires in COVID-19. The wider study: Sources were T cells, B-cell-depleted T cells, or PBMCs; the material itself was cDNA or gDNA.

Per the study methods: Scientists estimated how many nucleated cells there were by amplifying reference gene primers. The table came from immunoSEQ multiplex PCR; TCRdb's copy has only in-frame clones and leaves some out. From that table come the V and J calls and clone size; the DNA was used to work out D and trimming. The sample has 150,000 to 200,000 clones, around 84% seen once; the top ten hold approximately 15%. Input material: peripheral blood. The source of this sequence is a man under 40 with active or convalescent COVID-19. The chain is built from TRBV4-1 and TRBJ1-1, with D tentatively TRBD1 (6 bases). The CDR3 nucleotides are TGCGCCAGCAGCCTCAGGGGCGCCGGCGAGAACACTGAAGCTTTCTTT. It encodes CASSLRGAGENTEAFF.